The 25 T cell receptor beta chains reported below all come from one sample, sequenced in a study of cytomegalovirus exposure and HLA in healthy donors. The PCR employed 60 Vbeta primers together with 13 Jbeta primers. Repertoires were generated with immunoSEQ multiplex PCR, while TCRdb's copy carries only in-frame clones and drops some. The repertoire holds some 90,000 clones, with around 77% as singletons. What was sequenced was PBMCs. The receptors come from a boy younger than 18 in good health and CMV-seronegative.

This clone has just one count. The rearrangement links TRBV28 to TRBJ1-2; D perhaps matches TRBD1 (6 bases). V gave up 5 bases and J gave up 1 base, with 11 bases separating them. The length of the CDR3 is 14 residues. CDR1 is MDHEN, CDR2 SYDVKM, per germline. CDR3 sequence (DNA): TGTGCCAGCAGTCCCAGGGGCCTTAACTATGGCTACACCTTC. This encodes CASSPRGLNYGYTF.

In its sample, this clone was seen a few times. This chain joins TRBV7-9 and TRBJ2-5; 9 positions agree with TRBD2. Unmatched junction bases numbered 11, after V lost 4 bases and J lost 5 bases. The CDR3 covers 16 residues. Looked up from germline, CDR1 is SEHNR and CDR2 is FQNEAQ (reference sequence). The DNA of the CDR3 is TGTGCCAGCAGCTCTACCATAGCGGGAGAAGTGGAGACCCAGTACTTC. This translates into CASSSTIAGEVETQYF.

There are a few counts of this clone. The chain has TRBV7-8 and TRBJ2-2; D may be TRBD2 (5 bases). With 1 base removed from V and 2 bases from J, the gap between germline ends came to 8 bases. From germline, CDR1 is SGHVS and CDR2 FQNEAQ. This CDR3 comprises 15 residues. The CDR3 DNA sequence: TGTGCCAGCAGCTTAGGGCGGGCTAACACCGGGGAGCTGTTTTTT. Translated, it gives CASSLGRANTGELFF.

This chain links TRBV11-1 with TRBJ1-2; TRBD1 matches at 9 bases. Germline CDR1 is SGHAT and CDR2 is FQDESV (reference sequence). The CDR3 length is 13 residues. Trimming at V came to 5 bases and at J to 8 bases, leaving 6 bases not matched to a gene. CDR3 amino acids: CASSLGDRDGYTF. CDR3 DNA: TGTGCCAGCAGCCTAGGGGACAGGGACGGCTACACCTTC.

The chain uses TRBV6-1 and TRBJ2-1, with no clear D. The CDR3 totals 14 residues. V dropped 3 bases and J dropped 7 bases, with 13 bases sitting between them. Germline V CDR1 and CDR2: MNHNS, SASEGT. In nucleotides, the CDR3 is TGTGCCAGCAGTGACCAAAAACTGCGTAATGAGCAGTTCTTC. This gives the protein CASSDQKLRNEQFF.

This clone is categorized as medium-sized (0.01 to 0.1%). This chain connects TRBV6-6 to TRBJ2-3, with TRBD2 identical over 7 bases. Unmatched junction bases numbered 11, after V lost 9 bases and J lost 2 bases. The CDR3 runs to 15 residues. Germline values: CDR1 MNHNY, CDR2 SVGAGI (reference sequence). CDR3 residues: CASTRGDGHTDTQYF. The CDR3 DNA is TGTGCCAGTACCCGGGGGGACGGACACACAGATACGCAGTATTTT.

This chain joins TRBV29-1 and TRBJ2-7; D possibly corresponds to TRBD1 (5 bases). The CDR3 loop spans 14 amino acids. Germline V gene lookup returns CDR1 SQVTM and CDR2 ANQGSEA. The germline V and J ends were trimmed by 1 base and 0 bases, with 10 bases remaining between them. CDR3: CSVEGQDSSYEQYF. The DNA of the CDR3 is TGCAGCGTTGAAGGTCAAGACAGCTCCTACGAGCAGTACTTC.

This clone was detected only once. The gene calls are TRBV4-2 and TRBJ1-2; a weak D match, TRBD1 (5 bases). The V end lost 4 bases, the J end lost 4 bases, and 10 bases lay between the germline ends. CDR3 length equals 13 residues. Per the germline V gene, CDR1 is LGHNA and CDR2 is YNFKEQ. The CDR3: CASSPRETYGYTF. The CDR3 coding sequence is TGTGCCAGCAGCCCCAGGGAAACCTATGGCTACACCTTC.

The chain recombines TRBV15 with TRBJ2-3; a weak D match, TRBD2 (5 bases). This CDR3 contains 13 residues. The germline gives CDR1 LNHNV, CDR2 YYDKDF (reference sequence). V lost 6 bases and J lost 6, with 13 bases in between. The CDR3 DNA reads as TGTGCCACCAGGACGTTCGAGGGCGATACGCAGTATTTT. Protein: CATRTFEGDTQYF. Complete variable domain (other parts from reference TRBV15 and TRBJ2-3): DAMVIQNPRYQVTQFGKPVTLSCSQTLNHNVMYWYQQKSSQAPKLLFHYYDKDFNNEADTPDNFQSRRPNTSFCFLDIRSPGLGDTAMYLCATRTFEGDTQYFGPGTRLTVL.

The chain is built from TRBV6-1 and TRBJ1-1; tentatively, D is TRBD1 (6 bases). Looked up from germline, CDR1 is MNHNS and CDR2 is SASEGT. The CDR3 has 12 residues. Trimming left V 5 bases short and J 7 bases short, with 11 bases between. The CDR3 DNA follows: TGTGCCAGCAGTAAAAAACAGGGTGAAGCTTTCTTT. Translation gives CASSKKQGEAFF.

V usage is TRBV4-1 and J usage is TRBJ2-2, with D hard to call. The ends were cut back, 0 bases at V and 1 base at J, with 6 bases in the middle. Germline assignment: CDR1 MGHRA and CDR2 YSYEKL. This CDR3 spans 15 amino acids. Here the CDR3 DNA reads TGCGCCAGCAGCCAAGATCCAGGGAACACCGGGGAGCTGTTTTTT. Encoded protein: CASSQDPGNTGELFF.

This clone occurred once. The V call is TRBV19, the J call TRBJ2-2; maybe TRBD1 (6 bases). V was shortened by 2 bases and J by 1 base, with 8 bases between the two germline ends. Germline CDR1 and CDR2: LNHDA and SQIVND (reference sequence). The length of the CDR3 is 15 residues. The CDR3 sequence: CASSIRTVNTGELFF. CDR3 bases: TGTGCCAGTAGTATACGGACAGTGAACACCGGGGAGCTGTTTTTT.

The CDR3 spells CASSLGSPGNEQFF. The CDR3 DNA follows: TGTGCCAGCAGCTTGGGGTCCCCCGGCAATGAGCAGTTCTTC. The rearrangement joins TRBV5-4 to TRBJ2-1; D is unclear. This CDR3 comprises 14 residues. V was pared by 0 bases and J by 6 bases, with 10 bases between. Per the germline V gene, CDR1 is SGHNT and CDR2 is YYREEE (reference sequence).

V usage is TRBV11-3 and J usage is TRBJ2-3; 12 bases fit TRBD2. V shed 4 bases, J shed 2 bases, and the junction held 4 bases outside the gene matches. Looked up from germline, CDR1 is SGHNT and CDR2 is YENEEA. This CDR3 has 16 residues. DNA for the CDR3: TGTGCCAGCAGCTCAGGACTAGCGGGATTCACAGATACGCAGTATTTT. It yields the protein CASSSGLAGFTDTQYF.

This clone was detected only a few times. The CDR3 DNA reads as TGTGCCAGCAGCGGTCGGGACAGGGGGATCACCGGGGAGCTGTTTTTT. Protein sequence: CASSGRDRGITGELFF. The V call is TRBV9, the J call TRBJ2-2; 11 bases match TRBD1. Per the germline V gene, CDR1 is SGDLS and CDR2 is YYNGEE. The V and J ends lost 3 bases and 4 bases, in that order; junction bases with no gene match: 5. This CDR3 is 16 amino acids long.

The chain has TRBV20-1 and TRBJ2-1; no firm D call. Germline lookup yields CDR1 DFQATT and CDR2 SNEGSKA (reference sequence). V was pared by 4 bases and J by 9 bases, with 10 bases between. This CDR3 contains 11 residues. The DNA of the CDR3 is TGCAGTGCTACGGTATTGAGTGAGCAGTTCTTC. Its protein product is CSATVLSEQFF.

The chain joins TRBV30 to TRBJ1-1; 7 nucleotides match TRBD1. Looked up from germline, CDR1 is GTSNPN and CDR2 is SVGIG (reference sequence). CDR3 length: 16 residues. After removal of 2 bases from V and 6 bases from J, the junction contained 15 bases not matched to a gene. DNA for the CDR3: TGTGCCTGGAGTAACCCGATAACAGGGGTAGGGCCTGAAGCTTTCTTT. It encodes CAWSNPITGVGPEAFF.

This rearrangement joins TRBV20-1 to TRBJ2-7; possibly TRBD2 for D (5 bases). The CDR3 extends over 11 amino acids. V gave up 2 bases and J gave up 4 bases, with 6 bases separating them. Germline lookup yields CDR1 DFQATT and CDR2 SNEGSKA (reference sequence). Here the CDR3 reads CSARRGYEQYF. The CDR3 DNA is TGCAGTGCTAGAAGAGGGTACGAGCAGTACTTC.

V gene TRBV7-2 combines with J gene TRBJ2-2, with D unresolved. The germline V gene has CDR1 SGHTA and CDR2 FQGNSA. Trimming pared 5 bases from V and 6 bases from J, leaving 7 bases between. This CDR3 region has 12 residues. CDR3 coding DNA: TGTGCCAGCAGCGTAATGTCCGGGGAGCTGTTTTTT. It specifies CASSVMSGELFF.

The chain recombines TRBV6-5 with TRBJ2-1; 11 bases align to TRBD2. Trimming removed 6 bases from V and 10 bases from J; junction bases left unmatched: 8. The CDR3 has 14 amino acids. The germline V gene has CDR1 MNHEY and CDR2 SVGAGI. CDR3 region: CASSFLAGGGEQFF. The CDR3 DNA follows: TGTGCCAGCAGCTTTTTAGCGGGAGGGGGAGAGCAGTTCTTC.

This clone has a handful of counts. The CDR3 bases are TGTGCCAGCAGTGACGGACATACCTACGAGCAGTACTTC. Its translation is CASSDGHTYEQYF. V is TRBV6-1 and J is TRBJ2-7, with a weak D call TRBD1 (5 bases). The CDR3 has 13 amino acids. Germline V gene lookup returns CDR1 MNHNS and CDR2 SASEGT. V gave up 3 bases and J gave up 2 bases, with 8 bases separating them.

V is TRBV15 and J is TRBJ2-7; D perhaps matches TRBD1 (6 bases). V shed 8 bases and J shed 2 bases, with 16 bases lying between them. CDR1 LNHNV and CDR2 YYDKDF come from the germline V gene (reference sequence). The CDR3 is 14 residues long. CDR3 loop: CATSSTDRPYEQYF. The CDR3 DNA follows: TGTGCCACCTCATCAACCGACAGGCCCTACGAGCAGTACTTC. Variable domain in full (rest from reference TRBV15 and TRBJ2-7): DAMVIQNPRYQVTQFGKPVTLSCSQTLNHNVMYWYQQKSSQAPKLLFHYYDKDFNNEADTPDNFQSRRPNTSFCFLDIRSPGLGDTAMYLCATSSTDRPYEQYFGPGTRLTVT.

The chain couples TRBV29-1 to TRBJ2-5; TRBD2 is a possible D gene (5 bases). Trimming cost V 4 bases and J 4 bases, with 16 bases left between them. The CDR3 consists of 14 residues. From germline, CDR1 is SQVTM and CDR2 ANQGSEA. CDR3 nucleotide sequence: TGCAGCGTTGCCCGGGAATTGGATCGAGAGACCCAGTACTTC. Amino acids: CSVARELDRETQYF. Full variable domain (remainder filled in from reference TRBV29-1 and TRBJ2-5): SAVISQKPSRDICQRGTSLTIQCQVDSQVTMMFWYRQQPGQSLTLIATANQGSEATYESGFVIDKFPISRPNLTFSTLTVSNMSPEDSSIYLCSVARELDRETQYFGPGTRLLVL.

The chain joins TRBV27 to TRBJ1-1; the match to TRBD1 covers 7 bases. The V gene's germline CDR1 is MNHEY and CDR2 SMNVEV (reference sequence). This CDR3 contains 14 residues. With V trimmed by 2 bases and J by 2 bases, 2 bases remained unmatched. CDR3 residues: CASSLRDRNTEAFF. The DNA for the CDR3 is TGTGCCAGCAGTTTAAGGGACAGAAACACTGAAGCTTTCTTT.

The V gene is TRBV7-2, the J gene TRBJ2-5; D uncertain. This CDR3 comprises 12 residues. CDR1 SGHTA and CDR2 FQGNSA come from the germline V gene. Trimming stripped 3 bases from V and 4 bases from J, with 6 bases between. The CDR3 spells CASSFVRETQYF. The CDR3 nucleotides are TGTGCCAGCAGCTTCGTTCGAGAGACCCAGTACTTC.